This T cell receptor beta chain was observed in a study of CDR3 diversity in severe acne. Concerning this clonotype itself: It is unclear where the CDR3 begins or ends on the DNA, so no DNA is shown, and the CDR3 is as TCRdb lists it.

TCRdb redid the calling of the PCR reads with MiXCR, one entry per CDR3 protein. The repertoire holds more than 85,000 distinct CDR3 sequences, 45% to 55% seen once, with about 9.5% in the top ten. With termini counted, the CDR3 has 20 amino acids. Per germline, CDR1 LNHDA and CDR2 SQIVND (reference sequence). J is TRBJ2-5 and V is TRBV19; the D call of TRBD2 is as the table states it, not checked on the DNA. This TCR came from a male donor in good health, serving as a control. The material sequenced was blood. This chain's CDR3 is CASSMGRLRGYTFGSGTQYF.